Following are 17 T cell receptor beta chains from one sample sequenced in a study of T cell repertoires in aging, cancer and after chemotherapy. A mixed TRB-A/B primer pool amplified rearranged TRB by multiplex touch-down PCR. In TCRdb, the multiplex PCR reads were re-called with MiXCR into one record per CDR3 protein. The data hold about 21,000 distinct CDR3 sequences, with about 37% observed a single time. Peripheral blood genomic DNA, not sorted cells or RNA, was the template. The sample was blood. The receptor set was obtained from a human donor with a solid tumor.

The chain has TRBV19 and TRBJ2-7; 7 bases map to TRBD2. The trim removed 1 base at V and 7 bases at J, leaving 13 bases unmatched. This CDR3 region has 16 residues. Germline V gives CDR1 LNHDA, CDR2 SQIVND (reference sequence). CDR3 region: CASSIARQKTAGEQYF. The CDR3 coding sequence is TGTGCCAGTAGTATAGCGAGACAGAAAACAGCGGGGGAGCAGTACTTC.

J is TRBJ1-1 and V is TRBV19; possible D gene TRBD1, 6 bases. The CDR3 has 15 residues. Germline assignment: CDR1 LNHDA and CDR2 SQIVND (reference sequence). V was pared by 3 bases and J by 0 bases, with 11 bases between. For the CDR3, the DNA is TGTGCCAGTAGTATGGGGGGGCTAGTGAACACTGAAGCTTTCTTT. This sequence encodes CASSMGGLVNTEAFF.

In DNA, the CDR3 is TGTGCCATCAGTGAGGGGGGAACGGGGGGGCCGTTGGAGGAGACCCAGTACTTC. It is translated as CAISEGGTGGPLEETQYF. This sequence joins TRBV10-3 and TRBJ2-5; 8 bases align to TRBD2. The V gene end was trimmed by 2 bases and the J gene end by 5 bases; junction bases not matched to a gene: 16. Germline loops: CDR1 ENHRY, CDR2 SYGVKD. The CDR3 consists of 18 residues.

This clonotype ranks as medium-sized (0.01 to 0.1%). CDR3 sequence: CATSRTRGGSDEQYF. Written as DNA, the CDR3 is TGTGCCACCAGCAGGACACGCGGCGGGAGCGACGAGCAGTACTTC. The chain uses TRBV15 and TRBJ2-7; TRBD2 matches 7 bases. CDR1 is LNHNV, CDR2 YYDKDF, per germline (reference sequence). J was trimmed by 5 bases and V by 3 bases; bases with no gene match: 10. The CDR3 covers 15 residues.

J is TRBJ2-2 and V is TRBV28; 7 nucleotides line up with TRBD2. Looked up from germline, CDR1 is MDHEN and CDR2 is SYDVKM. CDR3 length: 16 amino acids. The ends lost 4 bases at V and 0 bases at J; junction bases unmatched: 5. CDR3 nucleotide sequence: TGTGCCAGCAGTTCCCCAGCGGGAACGAACACCGGGGAGCTGTTTTTT. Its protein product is CASSSPAGTNTGELFF.

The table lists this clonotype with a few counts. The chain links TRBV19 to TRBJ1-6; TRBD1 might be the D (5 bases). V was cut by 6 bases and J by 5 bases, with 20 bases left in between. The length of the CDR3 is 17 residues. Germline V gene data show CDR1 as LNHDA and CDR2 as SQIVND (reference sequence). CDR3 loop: CASSRSFGGTDNSPLHF. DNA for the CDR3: TGTGCCAGTAGCAGATCATTTGGAGGGACCGATAATTCACCCCTCCACTTT.

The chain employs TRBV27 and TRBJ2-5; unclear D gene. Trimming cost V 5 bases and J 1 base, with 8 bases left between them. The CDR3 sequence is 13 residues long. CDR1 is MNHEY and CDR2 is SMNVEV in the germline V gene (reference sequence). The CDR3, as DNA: TGTGCCAGCAGTCCCGCAATCCAAGAGACCCAGTACTTC. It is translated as CASSPAIQETQYF.

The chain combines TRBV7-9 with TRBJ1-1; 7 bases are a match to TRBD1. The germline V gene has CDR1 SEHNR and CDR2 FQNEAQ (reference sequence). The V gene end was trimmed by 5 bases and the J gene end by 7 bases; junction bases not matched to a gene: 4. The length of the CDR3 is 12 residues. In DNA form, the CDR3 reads TGTGCCAGCAGCCCTTGGACAGGTGAAGCTTTCTTT. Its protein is CASSPWTGEAFF.

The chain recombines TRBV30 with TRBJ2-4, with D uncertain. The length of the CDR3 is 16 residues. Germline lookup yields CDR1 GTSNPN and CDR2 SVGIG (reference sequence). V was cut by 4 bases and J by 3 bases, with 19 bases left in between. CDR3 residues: CAWTPPINGRKNIQYF. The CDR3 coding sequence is TGTGCCTGGACCCCTCCCATTAACGGGCGCAAAAACATTCAGTACTTC.

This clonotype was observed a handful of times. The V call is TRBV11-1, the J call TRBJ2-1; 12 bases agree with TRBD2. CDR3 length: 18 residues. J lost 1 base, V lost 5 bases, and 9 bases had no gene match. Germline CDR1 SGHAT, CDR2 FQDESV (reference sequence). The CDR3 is CASSNLALAGGSYNEQFF. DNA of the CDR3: TGTGCCAGCAGCAACCTGGCCCTAGCGGGGGGGTCCTACAATGAGCAGTTCTTC.

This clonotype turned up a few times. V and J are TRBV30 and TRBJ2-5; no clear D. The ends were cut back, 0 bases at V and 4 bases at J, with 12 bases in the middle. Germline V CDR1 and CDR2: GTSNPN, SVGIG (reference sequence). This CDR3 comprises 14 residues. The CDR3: CAWSVLRVGETQYF. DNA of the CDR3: TGTGCCTGGAGTGTACTTCGGGTAGGAGAGACCCAGTACTTC.

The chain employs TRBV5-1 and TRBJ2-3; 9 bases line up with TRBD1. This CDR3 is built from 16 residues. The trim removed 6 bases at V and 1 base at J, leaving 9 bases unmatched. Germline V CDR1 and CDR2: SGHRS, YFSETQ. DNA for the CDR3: TGCGCCAGCAATAAGGGACAGGGCTGGGGCACAGATACGCAGTATTTT. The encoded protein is CASNKGQGWGTDTQYF. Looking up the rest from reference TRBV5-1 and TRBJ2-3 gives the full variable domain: KAGVTQTPRYLIKTRGQQVTLSCSPISGHRSVSWYQQTPGQGLQFLFEYFSETQRNKGNFPGRFSGRQFSNSRSEMNVSTLELGDSALYLCASNKGQGWGTDTQYFGPGTRLTVL.

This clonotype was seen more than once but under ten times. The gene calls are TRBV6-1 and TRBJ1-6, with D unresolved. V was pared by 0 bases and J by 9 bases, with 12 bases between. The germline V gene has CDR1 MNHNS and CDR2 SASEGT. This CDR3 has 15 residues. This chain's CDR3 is CASSEARPLGSPLHF. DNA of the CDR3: TGTGCCAGCAGTGAAGCGAGGCCATTAGGTTCACCCCTCCACTTT.

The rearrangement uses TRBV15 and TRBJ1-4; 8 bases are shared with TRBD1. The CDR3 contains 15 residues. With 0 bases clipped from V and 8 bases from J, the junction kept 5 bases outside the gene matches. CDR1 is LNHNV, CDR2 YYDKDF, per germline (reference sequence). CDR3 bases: TGTGCCACCAGCAGAGACCAGGGGGCTGGAGAAAAACTGTTTTTT. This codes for CATSRDQGAGEKLFF.

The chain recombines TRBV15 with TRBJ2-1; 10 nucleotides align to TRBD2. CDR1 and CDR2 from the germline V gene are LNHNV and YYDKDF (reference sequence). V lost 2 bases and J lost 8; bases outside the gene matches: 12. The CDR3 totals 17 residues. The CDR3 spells CATSRFLAGAAVDEQFF. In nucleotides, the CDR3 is TGTGCCACCAGCAGATTCCTAGCGGGGGCGGCTGTGGATGAGCAGTTCTTC.

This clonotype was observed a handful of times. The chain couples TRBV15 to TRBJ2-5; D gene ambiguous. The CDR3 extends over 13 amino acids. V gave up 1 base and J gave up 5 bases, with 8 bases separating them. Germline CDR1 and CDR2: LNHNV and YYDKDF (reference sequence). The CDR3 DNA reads TGTGCCACCAGCAGAGGAGTAAGTGAGACCCAGTACTTC. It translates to CATSRGVSETQYF.

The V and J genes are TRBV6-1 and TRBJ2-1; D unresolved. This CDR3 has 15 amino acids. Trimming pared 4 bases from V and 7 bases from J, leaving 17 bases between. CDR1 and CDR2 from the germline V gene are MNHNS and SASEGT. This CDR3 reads CASSARSERRNEQFF. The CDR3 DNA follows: TGTGCCAGCAGTGCTCGATCGGAGAGAAGAAATGAGCAGTTCTTC.